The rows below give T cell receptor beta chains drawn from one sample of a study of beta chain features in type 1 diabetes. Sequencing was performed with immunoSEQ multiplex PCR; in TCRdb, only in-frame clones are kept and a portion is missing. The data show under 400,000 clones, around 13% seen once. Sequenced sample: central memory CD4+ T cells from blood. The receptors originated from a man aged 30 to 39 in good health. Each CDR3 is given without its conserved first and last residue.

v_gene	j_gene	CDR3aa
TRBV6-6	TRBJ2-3	ASRFSGSPDTQY
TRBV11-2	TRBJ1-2	ASSLGSAYGYT
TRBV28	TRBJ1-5	ASQMRGRGNQPQH
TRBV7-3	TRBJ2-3	ASSLTQRPDTQY
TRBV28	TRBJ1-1	ASSGQGRGAF
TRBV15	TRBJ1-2	ATSRVGSGSVYGYT
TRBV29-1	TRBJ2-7	SAPRGEGDEQY
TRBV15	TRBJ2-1	ATSRTGGFGDEQF
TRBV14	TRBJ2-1	ASSHVRAPSYNEQF
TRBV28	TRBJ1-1	ASSGGRATEAF
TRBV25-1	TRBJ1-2	ASNDQSGGDYGYT
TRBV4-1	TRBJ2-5	ASSQGAEETQY
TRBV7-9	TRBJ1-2	ASSLDTTVREGYT
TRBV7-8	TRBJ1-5	ASSLGIGPMQPQH
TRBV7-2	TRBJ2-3	ASSFGTSGRTDTQY
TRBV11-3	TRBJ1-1	ASSRTRADTEAF
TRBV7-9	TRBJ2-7	ASSTTRDFF
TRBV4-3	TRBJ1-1	ASSPGSGRPTEAF
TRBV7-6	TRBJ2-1	ASSLSDRGNEQF
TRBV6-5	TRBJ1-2	ASTQRQGYGYT
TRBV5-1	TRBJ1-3	ASSSQGAGGNTIY
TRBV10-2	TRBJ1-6	ASSDESSYNSPLH
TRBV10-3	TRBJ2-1	AIRGQGDEQF
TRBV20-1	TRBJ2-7	SGASSYEQY
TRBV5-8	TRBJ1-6	ASSRGPENSPLH
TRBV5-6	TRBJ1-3	ASSLGQGRLGNTIY
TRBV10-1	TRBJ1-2	ASSETSGFHGYT
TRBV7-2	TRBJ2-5	ASSLDWTDQETQY
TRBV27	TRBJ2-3	ASSYAGHSTDTQY
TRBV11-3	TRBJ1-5	ASSSPDRNNQPQH
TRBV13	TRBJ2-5	ASSRSGGRETQY
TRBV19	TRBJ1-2	ASSIEGAIHYGYT